This TCR beta chain was observed in a study of blood T cell repertoires in COVID-19. For the study at large: Acute-phase and convalescent COVID-19 samples originated in the United States, Italy and Spain. In each case, the material was cDNA or gDNA derived from T cells, B-cell-depleted T cells, or PBMCs.

The germline V gene has CDR1 ENHRY and CDR2 SYGVKD. Trimming pared 3 bases from V and 1 base from J, leaving 9 bases between. This CDR3 spans 14 amino acids. Original analysis: From reference gene primer amplification, estimates of nucleated cell counts were derived. Libraries were prepared by immunoSEQ multiplex PCR; TCRdb keeps only in-frame clonotypes and omits some of them. Clone size and V and J calls were adopted from that table, with D and trimming inferred from the DNA. The table has about 290,000 clones, 89% seen once. This sequence originates from a middle-aged woman who had recovered from COVID-19. The chain has TRBV10-3 and TRBJ1-1, with a tentative D call TRBD1 (6 bases). Sample: peripheral blood. CDR3 sequence reads: CAISDHRENTEAFF. The CDR3 DNA reads as TGTGCCATCAGTGATCACAGGGAGAACACTGAAGCTTTCTTT.